What follows is one T cell receptor beta chain and its context. This clonotype was recorded at least ten times. Its antigen remains undetermined. Qualities for individual bases were not recorded, and no much larger clone is one base off. Receptors were amplified or captured by RACE. This sample was sequenced with a NextSeq 500. During library preparation, unique molecular identifiers were attached to individual cDNA molecules so that TCRs could be counted quantitatively and reproducibly. Each blood RNA sample was used to sequence both TCR alpha and TCR beta chains. As for the original processing: A median of about 100,000 TCRs per sample was observed, with a range of 23,224 to 690,600. The Decombinator software suite was used to annotate the V, J and CDR3 of the TCR reads. For PS versus PT1 abundance plots, all samples were subsampled to the same number of TCRs (28,000). Expanded TCRs were defined as absent before sensitization and observed at least eight times at the 2-week time point. TCRdb cleaned the public reads at Q25 with fastp, built clones with MiXCR and kept in-frame beta chains. CDR3 protein sequences are deduplicated, and each keeps its most common genes and DNA. The V and J calls follow TCRdb's processing rather than the paper's. The sample profile shows 25,000 to 35,000 distinct CDR3 sequences; approximately 5.8% of them were found once. The leading ten clones occupy around 5% of the sample.

The time point tag for this specimen amounts to: patch test 3, about 24 weeks after DPC sensitization. Reading the label with the study, this specimen's treatment or condition is: therapeutic diphenylcyclopropenone sensitization with weekly scalp DPC. At every patch-test visit, the blood draw took place before the patch test was put on. To be eligible, patients had to be aged 18 to 70, diagnosed with alopecia and judged suitable for DPC therapy, while pregnant patients were excluded. Unfractionated whole blood was collected in Tempus Blood RNA tubes, and total RNA was extracted from that blood. CDR1 LGHNA and CDR2 YNFKEQ are derived from the germline V gene. V is pruned by 1 base and J by 2 bases, leaving 13 bases of the junction without a gene match. The CDR3 spans 18 residues, from the cysteine through the phenylalanine. The sequence is cut down to CDR3 DNA, 54 bases in frame from base 1. These data come from a study of human T cells and chemical hapten exposure (dated by TCRdb to 2020 to 2022). In the study overall: For sensitization, 2% DPC in acetone was applied to a 2 cm by 2 cm area of upper inner arm skin. Patients additionally received weekly therapeutic DPC doses to the scalp throughout the approximately 25-week study period. Patch testing was done on the upper back using Finn chambers containing 0.01% DPC, and results were scored after 6 days according to International Contact Dermatitis Research Group standards. Alopecia areata with under or over 50% scalp involvement, alopecia totalis and alopecia universalis were represented in the patient cohort, which was mostly female. The libraries were sequenced as a pool, and the TCR yield per sample differed mostly because of small variations in library volumes within the pool. Peripheral blood TCR repertoire changes were tracked in vivo in alopecia patients during primary and secondary sensitization to the hapten diphenylcyclopropenone (DPC). Patient blood was sampled pre-sensitization (week 0) and at 2, 6 and about 24 weeks after DPC sensitization. For TCR sequencing, blood came from some 31 alopecia patients at anywhere from one to four time points (pre-sensitization, 2, 6 and 24 weeks). Findings and caveats that apply to the study as a whole: DPC sensitization did not change how many TCRs were above 1 in 1000 frequency, and no evidence was found of alterations in global repertoire structure. After repeated subsampling, the strength of the expansion versus patch-test correlation and the threshold at which it became significant changed. Patch test score was positively correlated with the number of PT1 expanded TCRs, with significance at thresholds 8, 16 and 32 but not at 4. Alopecia, a presumed autoimmune disease, was present in all patients, so the immune response of the patients might differ from that of healthy individuals. Compared with pre-sensitization or healthy control sets, expanded TCRs formed significantly more large CDR3 similarity clusters, which is consistent with antigen-driven responses.

This TCR was recovered from a man aged 25-45 years with alopecia areata. Some clones in this sample may be carry-over from other donors' samples. This sample comprised whole blood, obtained in connection with sensitization to the hapten diphenylcyclopropenone (DPC). The chain is assembled from TRBV4-2 and TRBJ2-7; 8 bases in the junction line up with TRBD2. The CDR3: CASSQAISGTSDPYEQYF. The DNA is TGTGCCAGCAGCCAAGCGATTAGCGGGACGTCAGACCCCTACGAGCAGTACTTC.